Detailed here is one T cell receptor (beta chain). Its antigen specificity is not known. It has no much larger one-base neighbor in the sample; base qualities were not kept. Whole blood was collected in K2EDTA tubes by collaborating institutions according to the institutions' own protocols. For TCRbeta analysis, collaborators shipped samples as frozen whole blood, isolated PBMCs, or DNA extracted from either of those sample types. The immunoSEQ Assay, a bias-controlled multiplex PCR, was used to amplify TCRbeta CDR3 regions from genomic DNA. In the authors' own workflow: The number of nucleated cells in each sample was estimated by amplification of reference gene primers within the assay. To quantify the absolute abundance of each unique TCRbeta CDR3 rearrangement, sequence reads were collapsed and filtered. For each sample, productive Simpson clonality was calculated as the square root of Simpson's diversity index over productive rearrangements. TCRdb re-hosts the immuneACCESS table, in-frame sequences only. Its copies lack some clones; in the studies checked, an unresolved V gene accounts for under half of them, and the cause for the rest is not known. The D gene and trimming were derived from the DNA, and the V and J assignments and clone size from that table. The sample includes 35,000 to 55,000 clones, with approximately 70% observed a single time. Jointly, the top ten make up around 5.9% of the sample.

The entry originates in a study of blood T cell repertoires in COVID-19 (TCRdb year 2020). In the study overall: Samples covering the acute and convalescent phases of COVID-19 were provided by collaborators in the United States, Italy and Spain. The material from the prospective study consisted of cDNA or gDNA derived from T cells, B-cell-depleted T cells, or PBMCs. The dataset comprised deeply sampled blood TCRbeta repertoires from subjects exposed to, actively infected with, or recovered from COVID-19. The repertoires were released in a freely available public database intended as a resource for research on the immune response to SARS-CoV-2. Samples were obtained from the ongoing ImmuneRACE study (first 160 participants) and from over 1,000 subjects provided by 6 global collaborators. Nearly every sample came with metadata listing a de-identified subject ID, COVID-19 status, age in years and sex. Where available, HLA class I and class II types were obtained from metadata supplied by the sample provider rather than from assay-based typing.

The CDR3 starts with the cysteine, ends with the phenylalanine, and has 16 residues. Only CDR3 DNA is held: 48 bases, read in frame from base 1. Trimmed from V: 2 bases; trimmed from J: 0 bases; junction bases lacking a gene match: 8. CDR1 and CDR2 (SGHKS, YYEKEE) derive from the germline V gene (reference sequence). The full study reports these points: The quantity of clinical and demographic metadata differed by source and by participant and was supplied without curation.

Specimen: peripheral blood. The chain links TRBV5-5 with TRBJ2-7, and TRBD2 matches 7 of the central bases. This receptor was obtained from a man older than 75 with acute or convalescent COVID-19. DNA sequence: TGTGCCAGCAGCTTTGAGCTAGCGGTCACCTCCTACGAGCAGTACTTC. This translates into CASSFELAVTSYEQYF.